This note documents a single T cell receptor beta chain sequence. Its antigen is unidentified. V gave up 4 bases and J gave up 7 bases, with 19 bases separating them. Per the germline V gene, CDR1 is SGDLS and CDR2 is YYNGEE. The CDR3 has 15 amino acids. This record belongs to a study of shared clonotypes between healthy human individuals. Study summary: CD4 naive and memory got three plates each, CD8 naive two, CD8 memory one.

Broader study findings: Approximately 4.6% of naive CD4 clonotypes were common to a handful of donors. The study generally estimated greater richness for naive than memory subsets.

Original analysis: Owing to the provision of junction-only sequences devoid of quality scores by immunoSEQ, filtering differed. Method: immunoSEQ multiplex PCR; TCRdb's copy keeps in-frame clones and lacks some. V and J calls and clone size are copied from that table; D and trimming were computed from the DNA. The repertoire includes about 2 million clones, roughly 96% of them detected once, and more than 0.1% sits in the top ten. The chain couples TRBV9 to TRBJ2-3, with D perhaps assigned TRBD1 or TRBD2 (5 bases each). Sample: naive CD4+ T cells sorted from blood. The sample's subset: CD45RA+ positively selected. The source is a young man in good health. The CDR3 loop reads CASSIGSRGTNTQYF. The CDR3 DNA is TGTGCCAGCAGCATAGGGAGTAGGGGCACGAATACGCAGTATTTT.